Presented here are 29 T cell receptor beta chains from one specimen sequenced in a study of CD8+CD57+ T cells in acquired aplastic anemia. Individuals selected for sequencing had exhibited CD8+CD57+ cell expansion on flow cytometry. Genomic DNA templated the TCR beta VDJ and CDR3 profiling. TCRdb called the reads again in MiXCR, with one record for every CDR3 protein. Among about 200,000 distinct CDR3 sequences listed, roughly two thirds were seen once. What was sequenced was sorted CD4+, CD8+, or CD8+CD57+ T cells (not recorded which) from PBMCs. The source of these receptors is a human donor with aplastic anemia.

Ten or more counts support this clonotype. The chain is built from TRBV6-5 and TRBJ1-2, with a weak D call TRBD1 (6 bases). V lost 6 bases, J lost 4 bases, and 18 bases lay in between. Germline V gene data show CDR1 as MNHEY and CDR2 as SVGAGI. The length of the CDR3 is 15 residues. This CDR3 is CASSHGGGAAYGYTF. The CDR3 DNA sequence: TGTGCCAGCAGCCATGGGGGGGGGGCCGCCTATGGCTACACCTTC.

In this sample, this clonotype turned up once. V gene TRBV20-1 combines with J gene TRBJ2-7, with D unclear. V gave up 3 bases and J gave up 2 bases, with 14 bases separating them. This CDR3 spans 14 amino acids. Per germline, CDR1 DFQATT and CDR2 SNEGSKA (reference sequence). The CDR3 DNA reads TGCAGTGCTAGGACTTCGGACGCAGCCTACGAGCAGTACTTC. It translates to CSARTSDAAYEQYF.

At least ten counts were recorded for this clonotype. This rearrangement joins TRBV7-8 to TRBJ2-7; no definite D call. The germline CDR1 and CDR2 sequences are SGHVS and FQNEAQ. This CDR3 contains 15 residues. V dropped 1 base and J dropped 8 bases, with 18 bases sitting between them. The CDR3 coding sequence is TGTGCCAGCAGCTTAGGCCCCGGTGGACCTAACAAGCAGTACTTC. Translated: CASSLGPGGPNKQYF. Variable domain in full (rest from reference TRBV7-8 and TRBJ2-7): GAGVSQSPRYKVAKRGQDVALRCDPISGHVSLFWYQQALGQGPEFLTYFQNEAQLDKSGLPSDRFFAERPEGSVSTLKIQRTQQEDSAVYLCASSLGPGGPNKQYFGPGTRLTVT.

V usage is TRBV5-1 and J usage is TRBJ2-7, with D uncertain. In germline, CDR1 is SGHRS, CDR2 YFSETQ. The CDR3 covers 14 residues. Trimming removed 3 bases at V and 3 bases at J, with 13 bases between. The CDR3 nucleotides are TGCGCCAGCAGCTCGGCTGACGCAATCTACGAGCAGTACTTC. Translated: CASSSADAIYEQYF.

This clonotype was detected only once. The chain joins TRBV5-1 to TRBJ1-2, with 8 bases identical to TRBD1. There are 17 residues in the CDR3. Trimming cost V 0 bases and J 7 bases; bases outside gene matches: 14. CDR1 and CDR2 (germline): SGHRS, YFSETQ. As DNA, the CDR3 is TGCGCCAGCAGCTTGGACCCCAGGCAGGGGGCGTCAGGTGGCTACACCTTC. As protein: CASSLDPRQGASGGYTF.

This clonotype has at least ten counts. This chain connects TRBV5-8 to TRBJ1-6; maybe TRBD1 (6 bases). The V gene's germline CDR1 is SGHTS and CDR2 YDEGEE. The V and J ends lost 0 bases and 10 bases respectively, with 14 bases between them. The CDR3 is made up of 15 amino acids. The CDR3 DNA reads TGTGCCAGCAGCTTGGTAGGGGGGCCCCAGTCACCCCTCCACTTT. Protein product: CASSLVGGPQSPLHF. The full variable domain, its missing parts supplied by reference TRBV5-8 and TRBJ1-6, is EAGVTQSPTHLIKTRGQQATLRCSPISGHTSVYWYQQALGLGLQFLLWYDEGEERNRGNFPPRFSGRQFPNYSSELNVNALELEDSALYLCASSLVGGPQSPLHFGNGTRLTVT.

In its sample, this clonotype was seen once. The chain joins TRBV20-1 to TRBJ2-1, with 11 bases matching TRBD2. The germline gives CDR1 DFQATT, CDR2 SNEGSKA (reference sequence). J lost 9 bases, V lost 6 bases, and 7 bases had no gene match. CDR3 size: 13 residues. The CDR3 here is CSATSGIFGEQFF. In DNA, the CDR3 is TGCAGTGCGACTAGCGGGATTTTCGGTGAGCAGTTCTTC.

The chain carries TRBV7-8 and TRBJ2-7; 12 bases match TRBD1. After removal of 0 bases from V and 7 bases from J, the junction contained 4 bases not matched to a gene. Looked up from germline, CDR1 is SGHVS and CDR2 is FQNEAQ. The CDR3 contains 15 residues. CDR3 in amino acids: CASSLAGTGGEEQYF. CDR3 sequence (DNA): TGTGCCAGCAGCTTAGCTGGGACAGGGGGCGAAGAGCAGTACTTC.

This chain links TRBV6-1 with TRBJ2-7; weak D call: TRBD1 (6 bases). The ends were cut back, 7 bases at V and 2 bases at J, with 15 bases in the middle. The CDR3 is 14 amino acids. From germline, CDR1 is MNHNS and CDR2 SASEGT. CDR3 protein: CASIEGVPPYEQYF. The CDR3 bases are TGTGCCAGCATCGAGGGGGTCCCTCCCTACGAGCAGTACTTC.

This chain connects TRBV7-9 to TRBJ2-7; 9 nucleotides align to TRBD1. CDR3 size: 14 residues. V was clipped by 5 bases and J by 5 bases; unmatched bases: 7. Germline values: CDR1 SEHNR, CDR2 FQNEAQ (reference sequence). The CDR3 here is CASSTQGAFHEQYF. The CDR3 nucleotides are TGTGCCAGCAGCACACAGGGGGCGTTCCACGAGCAGTACTTC.

The V and J genes are TRBV14 and TRBJ2-7; D uncertain. This CDR3 spans 11 amino acids. The V and J ends lost 3 bases and 13 bases respectively, with 13 bases between them. Germline V gives CDR1 SGHDN, CDR2 FVKESK. The CDR3 sequence: CASSQYQDQYF. CDR3 nucleotide sequence: TGTGCCAGCAGCCAGTATCAGGACCAATACTTC. Full variable domain (remainder filled in from reference TRBV14 and TRBJ2-7): EAGVTQFPSHSVIEKGQTVTLRCDPISGHDNLYWYRRVMGKEIKFLLHFVKESKQDESGMPNNRFLAERTGGTYSTLKVQPAELEDSGVYFCASSQYQDQYFGPGTRLTVT.

For the CDR3, the DNA is TGTGCCACCAGCAGAGTGGAAGGTCCCGGCTACACCTTC. Translation gives CATSRVEGPGYTF. The J gene is TRBJ1-2, the V gene TRBV15; D gene uncertain. The ends were cut back, 1 base at V and 8 bases at J, with 11 bases in the middle. The CDR3 has 13 residues. Germline CDR1 reads LNHNV; CDR2 reads YYDKDF (reference sequence).

The genes are TRBV2 and TRBJ1-5; a weak D match, TRBD1 (6 bases). Trimming pared 5 bases from V and 2 bases from J, leaving 10 bases between. CDR1 and CDR2 (germline): SNHLY, FYNNEI. The CDR3 covers 14 residues. The CDR3 DNA reads as TGTGCCAGCAGTTGGGGGGCAGGCAATCAGCCCCAGCATTTT. Translated: CASSWGAGNQPQHF. Full variable domain (rest looked up from reference TRBV2 and TRBJ1-5): EPEVTQTPSHQVTQMGQEVILRCVPISNHLYFYWYRQILGQKVEFLVSFYNNEISEKSEIFDDQFSVERPDGSNFTLKIRSTKLEDSAMYFCASSWGAGNQPQHFGDGTRLSIL.

The chain recombines TRBV15 with TRBJ2-5, with D perhaps matching TRBD1 (5 bases). The CDR3 has 16 amino acids. CDR1 and CDR2 (germline): LNHNV, YYDKDF (reference sequence). Deletions cut 2 bases from V and 5 bases from J, with 18 bases between. The CDR3 loop reads CATSRRMQGFGETQYF. CDR3 in DNA: TGTGCCACCAGCAGACGGATGCAGGGTTTTGGGGAGACCCAGTACTTC.

The V and J genes are TRBV7-3 and TRBJ2-5; D may be TRBD1 or TRBD2 (6 bases each). Germline CDR1 SGHTA, CDR2 FQGTGA. The CDR3 extends over 14 amino acids. V lost 1 base to trimming and J lost 1 base, with 7 bases between them. The CDR3 sequence is CASSLKGGQETQYF. The DNA for the CDR3 is TGTGCCAGCAGCTTAAAGGGGGGCCAAGAGACCCAGTACTTC.

This clonotype appeared a few times. V and J are TRBV12-3 or TRBV12-4 and TRBJ2-5; D is possibly TRBD1 (6 bases). The CDR3 sequence is 13 residues long. V shed 4 bases and J shed 3 bases, with 9 bases lying between them. The CDR3 spells CASSYSGEETQYF. In nucleotides, the CDR3 is TGTGCCAGCAGTTACTCAGGGGAAGAGACCCAGTACTTC.

The gene calls are TRBV19 and TRBJ2-3, with TRBD2 matching over 7 bases. Germline assignment: CDR1 LNHDA and CDR2 SQIVND (reference sequence). This CDR3 is 13 amino acids long. The V gene end was trimmed by 8 bases and the J gene end by 1 base; junction bases not matched to a gene: 3. The CDR3 sequence is CASLAGGTDTQYF. CDR3 bases: TGTGCCAGTCTCGCGGGGGGCACAGATACGCAGTATTTT.

The chain uses TRBV5-1 and TRBJ1-2; 9 bases line up with TRBD1. Losses at the gene ends were 5 bases for V and 13 bases for J; bases not matched to a gene: 12. The length of the CDR3 is 13 residues. The germline CDR1 and CDR2 sequences are SGHRS and YFSETQ. The CDR3 bases are TGCGCCAGCAGTTCTCCGGGACAGGGCTCGGGCACCTTC. It codes for CASSSPGQGSGTF.

The V call is TRBV2, the J call TRBJ1-6; weak D call: TRBD1 (5 bases). Germline CDR1 and CDR2: SNHLY and FYNNEI. This CDR3 is built from 12 residues. Trimming shortened V by 7 bases and J by 9 bases, and 10 bases separated the two germline ends. The CDR3 DNA reads as TGTGCCAGCAAGCAGGGCGGTTCACCCCTCCACTTT. This codes for CASKQGGSPLHF.

The V call is TRBV7-2, the J call TRBJ2-7; possibly TRBD2 for D (5 bases). Germline CDR1 reads SGHTA; CDR2 reads FQGNSA. V lost 5 bases and J lost 0, with 14 bases in between. This CDR3 contains 15 residues. CDR3 nucleotides: TGTGCCAGCAGCCCTCGGACGGGATTCTCCTACGAGCAGTACTTC. As protein: CASSPRTGFSYEQYF.

The rearrangement joins TRBV10-3 to TRBJ1-2; the match to TRBD1 covers 8 bases. The V gene's germline CDR1 is ENHRY and CDR2 SYGVKD. The CDR3 runs 17 residues. J lost 1 base, V lost 4 bases, and 11 bases had no gene match. CDR3 in DNA: TGTGCCATCAGTGGGAAGGGACAGGAGCATTATAACTATGGCTACACCTTC. Its translation: CAISGKGQEHYNYGYTF.

The table lists this clonotype with many counts. This sequence joins TRBV20-1 and TRBJ2-5; 7 bases agree with TRBD2. Looked up from germline, CDR1 is DFQATT and CDR2 is SNEGSKA (reference sequence). CDR3 length equals 16 residues. J lost 2 bases, V lost 5 bases, and 14 bases had no gene match. The CDR3 region has the DNA TGCAGTGCTCCAGAGCCGGGGGGATATTTTCAAGAGACCCAGTACTTC. As protein: CSAPEPGGYFQETQYF.

The chain uses TRBV5-1 and TRBJ2-1; 16 bases line up with TRBD2. Looked up from germline, CDR1 is SGHRS and CDR2 is YFSETQ. V shed 4 bases and J 4 bases; nucleotides not matched to a gene: 8. The CDR3 consists of 18 residues. CDR3 sequence reads: CASSQGTSGGARYNEQFF. The CDR3 DNA follows: TGCGCCAGCAGCCAAGGGACTAGCGGGGGGGCGCGGTACAATGAGCAGTTCTTC.

This clonotype was seen a few times. J is TRBJ1-2 and V is TRBV30, with unresolved D. The ends were cut back, 1 base at V and 2 bases at J, with 2 bases in the middle. The CDR3 is made up of 11 amino acids. CDR1 and CDR2 from the germline V gene are GTSNPN and SVGIG (reference sequence). The chain's CDR3 is CAWSGNYGYTF. The CDR3 bases are TGTGCCTGGAGTGGGAACTATGGCTACACCTTC.

There are a few counts of this clonotype. The J gene is TRBJ1-6, the V gene TRBV25-1; D call uncertain. Germline CDR1 reads MGHDK; CDR2 reads SYGVNS. Trimming removed 6 bases from V and 7 bases from J, with 19 bases in between. The CDR3 totals 16 residues. CDR3 bases: TGTGCCAGCAGAGGACGGACCCAGCCCCCGAATTCACCCCTCCACTTT. It encodes CASRGRTQPPNSPLHF. Full variable domain (outside the CDR3, taken from reference TRBV25-1 and TRBJ1-6): EADIYQTPRYLVIGTGKKITLECSQTMGHDKMYWYQQDPGMELHLIHYSYGVNSTEKGDLSSESTVSRIRTEHFPLTLESARPSHTSQYLCASRGRTQPPNSPLHFGNGTRLTVT.

The chain combines TRBV12-3 or TRBV12-4 with TRBJ2-7; D call uncertain. The V gene lost 5 bases and the J gene lost 3 bases, with 11 bases spanning the gap. This CDR3 comprises 13 residues. The CDR3 reads CASSGPGNYEQYF. The CDR3 DNA is TGTGCCAGCAGTGGGCCCGGTAACTACGAGCAGTACTTC.

This clonotype came up a few times. The chain is built from TRBV2 and TRBJ1-5; D call uncertain. The CDR3 contains 15 residues. Between the trimmed V and J ends, which lost 9 bases and 4 bases, there was a span of 19 bases. The V gene's germline CDR1 is SNHLY and CDR2 FYNNEI. CDR3 nucleotides: TGTGCCAGTAATGGTCCGACGAACGAAAATCAGCCCCAGCATTTT. As protein: CASNGPTNENQPQHF.

The CDR3 DNA reads as TGCAGTGCCCGCGACCCCACCCGCACAGATACGCAGTATTTT. It specifies CSARDPTRTDTQYF. The rearrangement joins TRBV20-1 to TRBJ2-3; D remains unclear. Trimming stripped 6 bases from V and 1 base from J, with 14 bases between. The CDR3 is 14 residues long. CDR1 and CDR2 from the germline V gene are DFQATT and SNEGSKA (reference sequence).

In regard to this clonotype: At one boundary the junction diverges from the germline segment, which might be a read error. The chain is built from TRBV5-1 and TRBJ2-1, with TRBD1 matching 7 bases. CDR1 is SGHRS and CDR2 is YFSETQ in the germline V gene. The CDR3 consists of 16 residues. The DNA of the CDR3 is TGTGCCAGCAGCGTAGATCACGAGGGGGCATGGAATGAGCAGTTCTTC. This encodes CASSVDHEGAWNEQFF. Full variable domain (outside the CDR3, taken from reference TRBV5-1 and TRBJ2-1): KAGVTQTPRYLIKTRGQQVTLSCSPISGHRSVSWYQQTPGQGLQFLFEYFSETQRNKGNFPGRFSGRQFSNSRSEMNVSTLELGDSALYLCASSVDHEGAWNEQFFGPGTRLTVL.